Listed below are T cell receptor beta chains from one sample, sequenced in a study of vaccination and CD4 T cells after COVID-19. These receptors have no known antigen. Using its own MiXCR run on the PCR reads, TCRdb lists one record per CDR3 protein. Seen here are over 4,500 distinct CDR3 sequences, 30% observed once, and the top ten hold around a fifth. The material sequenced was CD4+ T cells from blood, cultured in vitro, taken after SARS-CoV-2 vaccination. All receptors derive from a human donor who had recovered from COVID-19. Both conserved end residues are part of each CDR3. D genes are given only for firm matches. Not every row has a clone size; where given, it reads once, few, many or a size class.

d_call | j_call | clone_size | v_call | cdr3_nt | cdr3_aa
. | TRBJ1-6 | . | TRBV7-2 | TGTGCCAGCAGCTTACGACAGATTAATTCACCCCTCCACTTT | CASSLRQINSPLHF
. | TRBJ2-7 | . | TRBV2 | TGTGCCAGCATGCGAGCGTCGCCCTACGAGCAGTACTTC | CASMRASPYEQYF
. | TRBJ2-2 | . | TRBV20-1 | TGCAGTGCTAGAGATATCAGCGGGTACACCGGGGAGCTGTTTTTT | CSARDISGYTGELFF
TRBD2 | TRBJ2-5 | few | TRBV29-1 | TGCAGCGTCGTACGCGGGGGGCGGGAGACCCAGTACTTC | CSVVRGGRETQYF
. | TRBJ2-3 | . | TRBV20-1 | TGCAGTGCGGCTGACCCGGCGGGATGGGGCACAGATACGCAGTATTTT | CSAADPAGWGTDTQYF
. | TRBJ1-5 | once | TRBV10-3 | TGTGCCATCAGTGAGAGTGGGGGCGGAACCCAGCATTTT | CAISESGGGTQHF
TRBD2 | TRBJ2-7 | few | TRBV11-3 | TGTGCCAGCAGCAAGCGGGACGGAACCTACGAGCAGTACTTC | CASSKRDGTYEQYF
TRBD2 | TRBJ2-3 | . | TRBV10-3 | TGTGCCATCACTAGCGGGGGGGATACGCAGTATTTT | CAITSGGDTQYF
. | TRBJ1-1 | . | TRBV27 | TGTGCCAGCAGACAAGCGGGACAGAACACTGAAGCTTTCTTT | CASRQAGQNTEAFF
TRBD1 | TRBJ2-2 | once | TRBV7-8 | TGTGCCAGCAGCTTGCGGACAGGGGGCACCGGGGAGCTGTTTTTT | CASSLRTGGTGELFF
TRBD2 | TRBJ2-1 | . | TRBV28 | TGTGCCAGCAGTTATAGCGGGAGGGCTAATAGTGAGCAGTTCTTC | CASSYSGRANSEQFF
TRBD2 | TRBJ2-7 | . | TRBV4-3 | TGCGCCAGCAGCCTCGGACTAGCGGGCTATAGCTCCTACGAGCAGTACTTC | CASSLGLAGYSSYEQYF
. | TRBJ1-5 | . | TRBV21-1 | TGTGCCAGCAGCAGGACAGGCGAAAATCAGCCCCAGCATTTT | CASSRTGENQPQHF
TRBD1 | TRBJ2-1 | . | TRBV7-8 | TGTGCCAGCAGCCCGTGGGGCAGGGGGCATGATGAGCAGTTCTTC | CASSPWGRGHDEQFF
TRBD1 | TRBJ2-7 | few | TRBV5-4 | TGTGCCAGCAGCTTGGAGGACAGGGGGCAGGATGAGCAGTACTTC | CASSLEDRGQDEQYF
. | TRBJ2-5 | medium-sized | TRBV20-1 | TGCAGTGCTAGGGAACCTGCAGGGTCAGTCCGGGAGACCCAGTACTTC | CSAREPAGSVRETQYF